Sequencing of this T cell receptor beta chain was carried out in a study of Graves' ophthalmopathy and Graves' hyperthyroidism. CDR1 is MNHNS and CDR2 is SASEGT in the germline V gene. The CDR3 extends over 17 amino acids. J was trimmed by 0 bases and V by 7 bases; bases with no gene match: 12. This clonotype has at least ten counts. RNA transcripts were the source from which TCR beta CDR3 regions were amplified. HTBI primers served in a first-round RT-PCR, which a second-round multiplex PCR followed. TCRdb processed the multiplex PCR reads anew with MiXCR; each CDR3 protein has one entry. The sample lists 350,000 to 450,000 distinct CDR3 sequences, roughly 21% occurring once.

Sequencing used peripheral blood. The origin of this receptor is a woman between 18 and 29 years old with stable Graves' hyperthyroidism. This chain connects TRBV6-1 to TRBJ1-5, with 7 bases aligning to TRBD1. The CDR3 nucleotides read TGTGCCAGCACGGGACAGCGTCCGAAGTATAGCAATCAGCCCCAGCATTTT. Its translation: CASTGQRPKYSNQPQHF.